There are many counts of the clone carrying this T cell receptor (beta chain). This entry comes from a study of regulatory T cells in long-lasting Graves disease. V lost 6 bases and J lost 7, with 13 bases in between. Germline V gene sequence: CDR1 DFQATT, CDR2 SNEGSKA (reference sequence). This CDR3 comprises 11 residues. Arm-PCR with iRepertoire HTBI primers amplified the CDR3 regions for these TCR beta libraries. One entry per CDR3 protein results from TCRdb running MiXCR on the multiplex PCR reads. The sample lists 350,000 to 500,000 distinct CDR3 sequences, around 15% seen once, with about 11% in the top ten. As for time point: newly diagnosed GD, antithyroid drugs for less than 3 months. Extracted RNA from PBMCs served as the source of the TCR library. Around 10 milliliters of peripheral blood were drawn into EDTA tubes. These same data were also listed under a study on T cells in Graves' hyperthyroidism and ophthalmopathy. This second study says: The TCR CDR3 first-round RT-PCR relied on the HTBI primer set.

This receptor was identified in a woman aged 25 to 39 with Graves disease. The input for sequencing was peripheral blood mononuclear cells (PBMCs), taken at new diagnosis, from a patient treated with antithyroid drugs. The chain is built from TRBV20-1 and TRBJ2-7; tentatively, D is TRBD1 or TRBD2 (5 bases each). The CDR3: CSAGTPGEQYF. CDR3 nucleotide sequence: TGCAGTGCCGGGACCCCGGGGGAGCAGTACTTC.